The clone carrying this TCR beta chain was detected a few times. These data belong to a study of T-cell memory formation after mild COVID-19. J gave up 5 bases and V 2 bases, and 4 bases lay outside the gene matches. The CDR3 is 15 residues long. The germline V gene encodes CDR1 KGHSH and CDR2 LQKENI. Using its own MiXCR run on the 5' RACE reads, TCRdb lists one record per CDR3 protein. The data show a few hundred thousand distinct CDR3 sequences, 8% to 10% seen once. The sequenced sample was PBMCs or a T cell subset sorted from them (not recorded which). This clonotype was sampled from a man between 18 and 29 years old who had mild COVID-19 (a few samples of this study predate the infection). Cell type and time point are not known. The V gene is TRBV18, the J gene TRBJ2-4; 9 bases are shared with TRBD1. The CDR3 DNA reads TGTGCCAGCTCACCAAGCAGGACAGGGGAAAACATTCAGTACTTC. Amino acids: CASSPSRTGENIQYF. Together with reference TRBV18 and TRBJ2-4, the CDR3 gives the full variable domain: NAGVMQNPRHLVRRRGQEARLRCSPMKGHSHVYWYRQLPEEGLKFMVYLQKENIIDESGMPKERFSAEFPKEGPSILRIQQVVRGDSAAYFCASSPSRTGENIQYFGAGTRLSVL.